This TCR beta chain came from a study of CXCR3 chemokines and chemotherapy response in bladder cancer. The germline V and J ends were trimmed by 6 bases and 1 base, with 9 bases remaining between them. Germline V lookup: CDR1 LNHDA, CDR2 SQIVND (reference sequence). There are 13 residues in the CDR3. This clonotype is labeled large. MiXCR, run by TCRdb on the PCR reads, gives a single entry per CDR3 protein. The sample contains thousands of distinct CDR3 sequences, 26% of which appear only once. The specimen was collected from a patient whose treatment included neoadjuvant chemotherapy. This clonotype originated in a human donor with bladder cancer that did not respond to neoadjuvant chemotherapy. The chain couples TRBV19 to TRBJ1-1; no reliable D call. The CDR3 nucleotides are TGTGCCAGTAGCGCCCTAGGGAACACTGAAGCTTTCTTT. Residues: CASSALGNTEAFF.